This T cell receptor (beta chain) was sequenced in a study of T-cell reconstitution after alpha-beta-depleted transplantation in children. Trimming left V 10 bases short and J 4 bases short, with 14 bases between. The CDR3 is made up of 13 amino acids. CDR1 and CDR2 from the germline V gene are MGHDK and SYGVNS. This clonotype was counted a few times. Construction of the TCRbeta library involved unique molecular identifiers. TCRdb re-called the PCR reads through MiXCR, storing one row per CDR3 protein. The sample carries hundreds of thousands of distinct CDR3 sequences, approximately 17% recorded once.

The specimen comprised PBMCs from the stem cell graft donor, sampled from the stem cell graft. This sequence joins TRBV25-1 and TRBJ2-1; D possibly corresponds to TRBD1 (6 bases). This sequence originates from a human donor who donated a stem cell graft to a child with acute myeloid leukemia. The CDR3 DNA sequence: TGTGCCACCTCTACTCAGGGGTACAATGAGCAGTTCTTC. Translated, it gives CATSTQGYNEQFF. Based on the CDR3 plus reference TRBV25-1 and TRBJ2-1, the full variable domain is EADIYQTPRYLVIGTGKKITLECSQTMGHDKMYWYQQDPGMELHLIHYSYGVNSTEKGDLSSESTVSRIRTEHFPLTLESARPSHTSQYLCATSTQGYNEQFFGPGTRLTVL.